The rows below give T cell receptor beta chains drawn from one sample of a study of memory CD4+ T cells and cytomegalovirus serostatus. Measured with immunoSEQ multiplex PCR; TCRdb has only the in-frame clones, and not every one. The sample has under 35,000 clones, 70% to 80% seen once. What was sequenced was memory CD4+ T cells from blood. The receptors stem from an adult in good health and CMV-seronegative. CDR3s include the opening cysteine and the closing phenylalanine or tryptophan. Each record gives: V gene, CDR3 protein.

>TRBV14
CASSQDPQGTLAKNIQYF
>TRBV7-2
CASSAGTPQETQYF
>TRBV30
CAWRGPSNTEAFF
>TRBV29-1
CSVDGGEFEQYF
>TRBV29-1
CSVEDRDRIYEQYF
>TRBV11-1
CASSPTSGGAATQYF
>TRBV28
CASSGPGTGLKAEAFF
>TRBV6-5
CASSYSRRTNTGELFF
>TRBV11-2
CASSLEGAGYGTQYF
>TRBV29-1
CSVRQATGGGSEQFF
>TRBV18
CASSHGTSGFNTGELFF
>TRBV5-1
CASSPQPDTNYGYTF
>TRBV28
CASNEGISYEQYF
>TRBV5-1
CASSLEGSGGFYNEQFF
>TRBV2
CASSRTGVALGYTF
>TRBV9
CASSVVPASRIYTGELFF
>TRBV6-5
CASSEQRSTEAFF
>TRBV5-1
CASSRDQSSYNEQFF
>TRBV7-9
CASRMDGSGTEAFF
>TRBV6-6
CASAQGNTEAFF
>TRBV7-9
CASSDLTLNTEAFF
>TRBV10-2
CASSGTGALNSPLHF
>TRBV2
CASRGQGRSYEQYF